Listed below are T cell receptor beta chains from one sample, sequenced in a study of T cells after yellow fever vaccination. Each CDR3 protein gets one entry after TCRdb re-called the 5' RACE reads with MiXCR. The sample holds 120,000 to 150,000 distinct CDR3 sequences, 7.7% seen once. The sequencing here drew on CD4+ T cells sorted from PBMCs, taken 5 days after the yellow fever booster vaccination. Receptors originate from a man aged 25-45 years who received the YFV17D yellow fever vaccine. Both conserved end residues are part of each CDR3. D genes are given only for firm matches. The size of a clone is reported for some rows only, either as once, few or many, or as a class for expanded clones.

d_call	clone_size	v_call	cdr3_length	j_call	cdr3_aa	cdr3_nt
-	many	TRBV27	15	TRBJ2-7	CASSLFGGSVYEQYF	TGTGCCAGCAGTTTATTCGGGGGATCGGTCTACGAGCAGTACTTC
TRBD1	many	TRBV5-1	16	TRBJ1-1	CASSPTWTGTNTEAFF	TGCGCCAGCAGCCCGACCTGGACAGGGACGAACACTGAAGCTTTCTTT
TRBD1	many	TRBV6-2/TRBV6-3	13	TRBJ1-5	CASSPRGLQPQHF	TGTGCCAGCAGTCCCAGGGGGCTTCAGCCCCAGCATTTT
-	many	TRBV6-5	11	TRBJ2-2	CASSGRGELFF	TGTGCCAGCAGTGGGAGAGGGGAGCTGTTTTTT
-	many	TRBV28	14	TRBJ1-5	CAIPGQNSNQPQHF	TGTGCCATCCCTGGGCAGAATAGCAATCAGCCCCAGCATTTT
TRBD1	many	TRBV20-1	15	TRBJ2-7	CSARETGGTHYEQYF	TGCAGTGCTAGAGAGACAGGGGGCACTCACTACGAGCAGTACTTC
TRBD2	many	TRBV5-1	13	TRBJ2-1	CASSSSGRNEQFF	TGCGCCAGCAGCTCTAGCGGGAGGAATGAGCAGTTCTTC
-	many	TRBV6-2/TRBV6-3	17	TRBJ2-1	CASTKQGAVASSREQFF	TGTGCCAGCACTAAACAGGGTGCAGTTGCCTCATCGCGTGAGCAGTTCTTC
-	many	TRBV7-2	15	TRBJ1-5	CASSLKRTEGGPQHF	TGTGCCAGCAGCTTAAAACGGACGGAGGGCGGACCCCAGCATTTT
-	many	TRBV3-1	14	TRBJ2-7	CASSQEGVIHEQYF	TGTGCCAGCAGCCAAGAGGGGGTAATCCACGAGCAGTACTTC
-	many	TRBV20-1	14	TRBJ1-5	CSAFQGYSNQPQHF	TGCAGTGCCTTTCAGGGCTATAGCAATCAGCCCCAGCATTTT
-	many	TRBV20-1	15	TRBJ2-3	CSAMPGKTVGDTQYF	TGCAGTGCGATGCCGGGGAAGACCGTAGGTGATACGCAGTATTTT
-	many	TRBV29-1	13	TRBJ1-1	CSVDDGRNTEAFF	TGCAGCGTTGACGACGGGAGGAACACTGAAGCTTTCTTT
-	many	TRBV5-1	17	TRBJ2-1	CASSLDYPASSYNEQFF	TGCGCCAGCAGCTTGGACTACCCGGCCTCCTCCTACAATGAGCAGTTCTTC
-	many	TRBV7-2	16	TRBJ2-2	CASSLGSPSNTGELFF	TGTGCCAGCAGCTTAGGGTCCCCTAGTAATACCGGGGAGCTGTTTTTT
-	-	TRBV7-2	13	TRBJ2-5	CASSFRGEGTQYF	TGTGCCAGCAGCTTCAGGGGTGAGGGGACCCAGTACTTC
-	few	TRBV6-2/TRBV6-3	15	TRBJ2-7	CASSSTGRSSYEQYF	TGTGCCAGCAGTTCGACAGGAAGGAGCTCCTACGAGCAGTACTTC
-	many	TRBV12-3/TRBV12-4	13	TRBJ2-1	CASSFIGSYEQFF	TGTGCCAGCAGTTTCATCGGGAGCTATGAGCAGTTCTTC
TRBD1	many	TRBV19	15	TRBJ2-2	CASSQGQSNTGELFF	TGTGCCAGTAGTCAGGGACAGTCGAACACCGGGGAGCTGTTTTTT
-	many	TRBV6-6	11	TRBJ1-6	CASRSSSPLHF	TGTGCCAGCAGGTCTTCTTCACCCCTCCACTTT
-	many	TRBV20-1	10	TRBJ1-1	CSALGEAAFF	TGCAGTGCCCTGGGCGAGGCAGCTTTCTTT
TRBD2	many	TRBV20-1	14	TRBJ2-5	CSATSGRAGETQYF	TGCAGTGCCACGAGCGGGAGGGCCGGGGAGACCCAGTACTTC
TRBD2	many	TRBV7-8	16	TRBJ2-5	CASSLVGGRAKETQYF	TGTGCCAGCAGCTTAGTCGGCGGGAGGGCCAAAGAGACCCAGTACTTC
TRBD1	many	TRBV12-3/TRBV12-4	15	TRBJ2-4	CASSLKAGGSSRQYF	TGTGCCAGCAGTTTGAAGGCAGGGGGTAGCTCCCGACAGTACTTC
-	many	TRBV20-1	13	TRBJ1-1	CSAPGRTVVEAFF	TGCAGTGCTCCCGGGCGGACGGTGGTGGAAGCTTTCTTT
-	many	TRBV18	14	TRBJ2-5	CASSPAANQETQYF	TGTGCCAGCTCACCTGCCGCCAATCAAGAGACCCAGTACTTC
-	many	TRBV3-1	12	TRBJ1-3	CASSNGGNTIYF	TGTGCCAGCAGCAATGGAGGAAACACCATATATTTT
-	many	TRBV2	16	TRBJ2-4	CASRDDTYLAKNIQYF	TGTGCCAGCAGGGATGACACCTACCTAGCCAAAAACATTCAGTACTTC
TRBD2	-	TRBV5-4	14	TRBJ2-1	CASSSTSGYNEQFF	TGTGCCAGCAGCTCTACTAGCGGCTACAATGAGCAGTTCTTC
-	many	TRBV7-2	15	TRBJ2-5	CASSLSAKGGETQYF	TGTGCCAGCAGCTTGTCAGCAAAGGGGGGAGAGACCCAGTACTTC
-	many	TRBV5-1	13	TRBJ2-5	CASSLGKGETQYF	TGCGCCAGCAGCTTGGGGAAGGGAGAGACCCAGTACTTC
-	many	TRBV20-1	13	TRBJ2-5	CSARGPGQETQYF	TGCAGTGCTAGAGGGCCGGGGCAAGAGACCCAGTACTTC
TRBD2	many	TRBV20-1	14	TRBJ2-1	CSAGTSSMLNEQFF	TGCAGTGCCGGGACTAGCAGTATGTTAAATGAGCAGTTCTTC
-	many	TRBV27	13	TRBJ2-7	CASSFYPDYEQYF	TGTGCCAGCAGTTTTTACCCGGACTACGAGCAGTACTTC
TRBD2	many	TRBV5-1	14	TRBJ2-3	CASSLREGTDTQYF	TGCGCCAGCAGCTTGCGGGAGGGGACAGATACGCAGTATTTT
TRBD1	few	TRBV11-2	18	TRBJ1-2	CASSLSPGTGGNPYGYTF	TGTGCCAGCAGCTTAAGCCCCGGGACAGGGGGAAACCCCTATGGCTACACCTTC
-	many	TRBV5-5	14	TRBJ2-2	CASSLGSYTGELFF	TGTGCCAGCAGCTTGGGGTCGTACACCGGGGAGCTGTTTTTT
-	few	TRBV20-1	15	TRBJ2-7	CSARGGGSVSYEQYF	TGCAGTGCCCGGGGCGGCGGGTCGGTCTCCTACGAGCAGTACTTC
TRBD1	-	TRBV7-8	15	TRBJ1-2	CASSLRDRAGDGYTF	TGTGCCAGCAGCTTGCGGGACAGGGCCGGGGATGGCTACACCTTC
-	many	TRBV28	13	TRBJ1-2	CASSNFLVDGYTF	TGTGCCAGCAGTAACTTCCTTGTGGATGGCTACACCTTC
TRBD1	many	TRBV15	16	TRBJ2-7	CATSPPSGQGPYEQYF	TGTGCCACCAGCCCCCCATCCGGACAGGGCCCTTACGAGCAGTACTTC
TRBD1	few	TRBV5-1	14	TRBJ1-1	CASSSAGTANEAFF	TGCGCCAGCAGCTCCGCAGGGACAGCTAATGAAGCTTTCTTT
TRBD1	many	TRBV9	15	TRBJ2-1	CASSVEGQGGNEQFF	TGTGCCAGCAGCGTAGAGGGACAGGGGGGGAATGAGCAGTTCTTC
-	many	TRBV5-1	15	TRBJ2-3	CASSLGQGYTDTQYF	TGCGCCAGCAGCTTGGGGCAGGGATACACAGATACGCAGTATTTT
-	-	TRBV20-1	13	TRBJ2-7	CSARTTEGNEQYF	TGCAGCGCTAGAACGACAGAGGGAAACGAGCAGTACTTC
TRBD1	many	TRBV6-7	16	TRBJ2-1	CASSHPGQGNYNEQFF	TGTGCCAGCAGTCACCCCGGACAGGGAAACTACAATGAGCAGTTCTTC
-	few	TRBV20-1	16	TRBJ1-1	CSARDMQGNRNTEAFF	TGCAGTGCTAGAGATATGCAGGGGAACCGAAACACTGAAGCTTTCTTT
TRBD1	many	TRBV25-1	16	TRBJ2-7	CASSATPGQGPYEQYF	TGTGCCAGCAGTGCGACCCCGGGACAGGGTCCCTACGAGCAGTACTTC
-	many	TRBV5-1	13	TRBJ2-7	CTSFRALSYEQYF	TGCACCAGCTTCAGAGCTCTCTCCTACGAGCAGTACTTC
TRBD1	many	TRBV7-2	16	TRBJ2-7	CASSLGGTGIQVTQYF	TGTGCCAGCAGCTTAGGGGGGACAGGGATCCAGGTAACGCAGTACTTC
-	-	TRBV20-1	12	TRBJ2-7	CSAHDRSYEQYF	TGCAGTGCCCACGACAGGTCCTACGAGCAGTACTTC
-	-	TRBV21-1	19	TRBJ2-4	CASSSRDRPVRGVKNIQYF	TGTGCCAGCAGCTCCCGGGACAGACCAGTTCGGGGGGTCAAAAACATTCAGTACTTC
-	many	TRBV20-1	14	TRBJ2-1	CSASPGSGRSEQFF	TGCAGTGCTAGTCCCGGGAGTGGAAGAAGTGAGCAGTTCTTC
-	-	TRBV5-1	20	TRBJ2-6	CASSLPLSGTRVSGANVLTF	TGCGCCAGCAGCTTGCCTCTCTCCGGGACAAGGGTATCAGGGGCCAACGTCCTGACTTTC
-	many	TRBV7-9	15	TRBJ2-7	CASSLTQAAFYEQYF	TGTGCCAGCAGTTTGACTCAAGCCGCCTTCTACGAGCAGTACTTC
TRBD2	-	TRBV20-1	16	TRBJ2-1	CCARVGLAESYNEQFF	TGCTGTGCTAGAGTCGGACTAGCGGAGTCCTACAATGAGCAGTTCTTC